This record concerns one T cell receptor (beta chain) sequence. Joint extraction of RNA and DNA used roughly 19-31 mg of bulk tissue that was unsorted. From 500 to 600 ng of total RNA, TCR beta-specific cDNA was reverse-transcribed using a constant-region primer. What produced the TCR beta libraries was three nested multiplex PCR rounds using slightly modified ARM-PCR. TRBV1-TRBV30 forward primers and a C-beta reverse primer were used in the first two PCR rounds, which each ran for nine to ten cycles. TCRdb itself ran the multiplex PCR reads through MiXCR, one entry per CDR3 protein. Of more than 70,000 distinct CDR3 sequences listed, 69% were seen once; the top ten hold roughly 28%. This record belongs to a study of tumor-infiltrating lymphocytes in primary liver carcinoma. The germline gives CDR1 SGHVS, CDR2 FQNEAQ. This CDR3 is 16 amino acids long. The V gene end was trimmed by 2 bases and the J gene end by 7 bases; junction bases not matched to a gene: 6.

The TCR sequence derives from a man aged 35-49 years with primary liver carcinoma and hepatitis B virus infection. Sequencing used tumor-adjacent normal liver tissue. The V call is TRBV7-8, the J call TRBJ1-4; 11 bases agree with TRBD1. CDR3 nucleotides: TGTGCCAGCAGCTTACCTCATGGACAGGGGGCTGAAAAACTGTTTTTT. Its translation is CASSLPHGQGAEKLFF.